Below, 15 T cell receptor beta chains from the same sample are listed, as sequenced in a study of control samples from healthy donors and cancer patients. The protocol was immunoSEQ multiplex PCR, while the TCRdb copy is restricted to in-frame clones and leaves out a portion. Of around 140,000 clones listed, roughly 94% were seen once; the top ten hold over 10%. Sequenced material: blood. The receptors were gathered from a man between 40 and 49 years old in good health.

The chain has TRBV4-2 and TRBJ1-6, with D unclear. Germline V gives CDR1 LGHNA, CDR2 YNFKEQ. CDR3 length equals 16 residues. V lost 2 bases to trimming and J lost 9 bases, with 17 bases between them. The CDR3 DNA is TGTGCCAGCAGCCAATACGACGATCTCCGGGGTTCACCCCTCCACTTT. Translated, it gives CASSQYDDLRGSPLHF.

As DNA, the CDR3 is TGCGCCAGCAGCCAAGGAGGGACACCATCCCCCAAGAACACTGAAGCTTTCTTT. Translating gives CASSQGGTPSPKNTEAFF. This chain links TRBV4-1 with TRBJ1-1, with a weak D call TRBD1 (6 bases). Germline V gene sequence: CDR1 MGHRA, CDR2 YSYEKL. CDR3 length: 18 residues. Trimming removed 1 base at V and 1 base at J, with 19 bases between.

This chain links TRBV10-3 with TRBJ2-2, with a tentative D call TRBD2 (6 bases). Trimming removed 2 bases from V and 0 bases from J, with 22 bases in between. CDR1 and CDR2 from the germline V gene are ENHRY and SYGVKD. The CDR3 extends over 20 amino acids. CDR3 nucleotides: TGTGCCATCAGTGAGGGGGGGATAAGAGTTTGGGAGGCGAACACCGGGGAGCTGTTTTTT. Protein product: CAISEGGIRVWEANTGELFF.

The chain is built from TRBV25-1 and TRBJ2-7; D may be TRBD1 (5 bases). The germline V and J ends were trimmed by 4 bases and 5 bases, with 18 bases remaining between them. The V gene's germline CDR1 is MGHDK and CDR2 SYGVNS. This CDR3 is 15 amino acids long. CDR3 nucleotide sequence: TGTGCCAGCAGTGTTCAAGGGCAGGGCGGCAACGAGCAGTACTTC. Amino acids: CASSVQGQGGNEQYF.

The chain combines TRBV5-6 with TRBJ1-1; a weak D match, TRBD1 (6 bases). The V end was cut by 3 bases, the J end by 4 bases, with 13 bases between. The CDR3 runs 14 residues. Per the germline V gene, CDR1 is SGHDT and CDR2 is YYEEEE. The CDR3 sequence: CASSWGQGFTEAFF. As DNA, the CDR3 is TGTGCCAGCAGCTGGGGACAAGGATTCACTGAAGCTTTCTTT.

This clone was detected only once. This chain connects TRBV5-4 to TRBJ2-5, with D possibly TRBD2 on 7 matching bases. The CDR3 contains 15 residues. Trimming removed 0 bases at V and 5 bases at J, with 14 bases between. The germline gives CDR1 SGHNT, CDR2 YYREEE (reference sequence). CDR3 region: CASSLDQGRGETQYF. As DNA, the CDR3 is TGTGCCAGCAGCTTGGATCAGGGGAGGGGGGAGACCCAGTACTTC.

This chain joins TRBV11-2 and TRBJ2-3; D is possibly TRBD1 (5 bases). The CDR3 spans 14 residues. V was clipped by 4 bases and J by 5 bases, with 13 bases between them. Germline loops: CDR1 SGHAT, CDR2 FQNNGV. Here the CDR3 reads CASSSTYRGDTQYF. CDR3 in DNA: TGTGCCAGCAGCTCGACATATAGGGGAGATACGCAGTATTTT.

This chain uses TRBV19 with TRBJ2-3; no clear D gene. The germline V gene encodes CDR1 LNHDA and CDR2 SQIVND (reference sequence). CDR3 length equals 12 residues. V lost 6 bases, J lost 0 bases, and 4 bases lay in between. CDR3 loop: CASRISTDTQYF. CDR3 sequence (DNA): TGTGCCAGTAGGATTAGCACAGATACGCAGTATTTT.

V usage is TRBV12-3 or TRBV12-4 and J usage is TRBJ1-1, with 7 nucleotides matching TRBD1. V shed 5 bases, J shed 4 bases, and the junction held 4 bases outside the gene matches. The CDR3 is 13 amino acids. The CDR3, as DNA: TGTGCCAGCAGTCCTAACAGGGGCACTGAAGCTTTCTTT. It codes for CASSPNRGTEAFF.

This clone has just one count. J is TRBJ2-5 and V is TRBV27; TRBD2 matches 15 bases. With 10 bases clipped from V and 5 bases from J, the junction kept 5 bases outside the gene matches. CDR3 length: 14 amino acids. CDR1 MNHEY and CDR2 SMNVEV come from the germline V gene (reference sequence). The CDR3 spells CATAGTSGGETQYF. As DNA, the CDR3 is TGTGCCACGGCAGGGACTAGCGGGGGGGAGACCCAGTACTTC.

This chain connects TRBV5-1 to TRBJ1-3; the D gene is possibly TRBD1 (5 bases). CDR3 size: 14 residues. V was clipped by 0 bases and J by 4 bases, with 8 bases between them. CDR1 SGHRS and CDR2 YFSETQ come from the germline V gene. In nucleotides, the CDR3 is TGCGCCAGCAGCTTGGAGGGGACGGGAAACACCATATATTTT. Amino acid sequence: CASSLEGTGNTIYF. The whole variable domain, remainder taken from reference TRBV5-1 and TRBJ1-3, is KAGVTQTPRYLIKTRGQQVTLSCSPISGHRSVSWYQQTPGQGLQFLFEYFSETQRNKGNFPGRFSGRQFSNSRSEMNVSTLELGDSALYLCASSLEGTGNTIYFGEGSWLTVV.

The chain combines TRBV2 with TRBJ1-3; D gene unclear. Trimming cost V 8 bases and J 0 bases, with 14 bases left between them. Germline V CDR1 and CDR2: SNHLY, FYNNEI. The CDR3 consists of 15 residues. The CDR3 DNA follows: TGTGCCAGCGAAACTGACTTTATCTCTGGAAACACCATATATTTT. This gives the protein CASETDFISGNTIYF.

V gene TRBV3-1 (or the pseudogene TRBV3-2) combines with J gene TRBJ2-1, with 11 bases matching TRBD2. CDR1 and CDR2 from the germline V gene are LGHDT and YNNKEL (reference sequence). CDR3 size: 18 residues. Trimming took 0 bases from V and 8 from J; bases not matched to a gene: 12. The CDR3 coding sequence is TGTGCCAGCAGCCAAGAAGTTGATAGCGGGAGGGGGGGCTATGAGCAGTTCTTC. This codes for CASSQEVDSGRGGYEQFF.

This clone was seen a single time. This chain uses TRBV5-1 with TRBJ1-4; perhaps TRBD1 as D (6 bases). Per germline, CDR1 SGHRS and CDR2 YFSETQ. The V end lost 2 bases, the J end lost 7 bases, and 9 bases lay between the germline ends. CDR3 length: 13 residues. Written as DNA, the CDR3 is TGCGCCAGCAGCTTACGGACAGCTGAAAAACTGTTTTTT. Translation: CASSLRTAEKLFF.

The rearrangement links TRBV7-9 to TRBJ1-2; 8 positions agree with TRBD1. Germline CDR1 is SEHNR and CDR2 is FQNEAQ (reference sequence). After removal of 5 bases from V and 4 bases from J, the junction contained 9 bases not matched to a gene. The CDR3 covers 15 residues. The CDR3 spells CASSTTDRVAYGYTF. DNA of the CDR3: TGTGCCAGCAGCACCACGGACAGGGTAGCCTATGGCTACACCTTC.